This T cell receptor (beta chain) was sequenced during a study of blood T cell repertoires in COVID-19. Study details: Donors in the United States, Italy and Spain gave samples during acute or convalescent COVID-19. Sources were T cells, B-cell-depleted T cells, or PBMCs; the material itself was cDNA or gDNA.

In germline, CDR1 is MDHEN, CDR2 SYDVKM. CDR3 size: 17 residues. Trimming at V came to 5 bases and at J to 6 bases, leaving 18 bases not matched to a gene. Per the authors' pipeline: Amplification of reference gene primers was used by the study to estimate nucleated cell counts. TCRdb keeps only in-frame clones here, not all; method: immunoSEQ multiplex PCR. Clone size and the V and J calls come from that table; the DNA yielded D and trimming. The sample shows a few hundred thousand clones, about 90% of them seen only once. The genes are TRBV28 and TRBJ1-2; 7 nucleotides match TRBD1. The receptor was isolated from a woman aged 45-60 years who had recovered from COVID-19. The specimen sequenced was peripheral blood. CDR3 nucleotide sequence: TGTGCCAGCAGTACCGCCACAGGGGACCTCGTTTACGATGGCTACACCTTC. Its translation: CASSTATGDLVYDGYTF.